This record covers a single T cell receptor (beta chain). The V end was cut by 4 bases, the J end by 7 bases, with 15 bases between. The germline gives CDR1 SGHNT, CDR2 YYREEE (reference sequence). The CDR3 length is 13 residues. Original processing methods: Quantification of nucleated cells was approximated via reference gene primer amplification. Profiling relied on immunoSEQ multiplex PCR, and the TCRdb table lists in-frame clones only, not all of them. Clone size and the V and J calls come from that table; the DNA yielded D and trimming. The sample yields 260,000 or so clones, around 82% seen once. This sample was taken from a study of blood T cell repertoires in COVID-19. Across the whole study: In each case, the material was cDNA or gDNA derived from T cells, B-cell-depleted T cells, or PBMCs.

The origin of this receptor is a man aged 80 or over with acute or convalescent COVID-19. The specimen sequenced was peripheral blood. The rearrangement links TRBV5-4 to TRBJ2-7; D possibly corresponds to TRBD2 (5 bases). CDR3 in DNA: TGTGCCAGCAGCCGGGGTGACTATAAGGAGCAGTACTTC. Translation gives CASSRGDYKEQYF.